This passage covers 32 T cell receptor beta chains from one sample sequenced in a study of identical twins. From the 5' RACE reads, TCRdb called clonotypes with MiXCR, one entry per CDR3 protein. The sample holds some 460,000 distinct CDR3 sequences, approximately 14% seen once. A further study also used this sample, focusing on yellow fever vaccine responses in identical twins.

The sequencing sample was made of CD4+ T cells sorted from blood. Receptor source: a woman younger than 30 in good health.

V usage is TRBV5-1 and J usage is TRBJ2-7; D ambiguous. Trimming took 3 bases from V and 3 from J, leaving 7 bases between them. Germline CDR1 reads SGHRS; CDR2 reads YFSETQ. The CDR3 loop spans 12 amino acids. CDR3 residues: CASSSNSYEQYF. CDR3 DNA: TGCGCCAGCAGCTCTAATAGCTACGAGCAGTACTTC.

A few counts support this clonotype. The CDR3 protein is CATTRGGRGAVNEQFF. In nucleotides, the CDR3 is TGTGCCACCACCCGAGGGGGGCGGGGGGCGGTGAATGAGCAGTTCTTC. V gene TRBV15 combines with J gene TRBJ2-1; TRBD2 matches at 8 bases. Germline loops: CDR1 LNHNV, CDR2 YYDKDF (reference sequence). The V segment lost 7 bases and the J segment 7 bases; nucleotides outside the gene matches: 15. The CDR3 runs to 16 residues.

The chain couples TRBV7-8 to TRBJ2-5; 7 bases are a match to TRBD1. The junction had 7 bases not matched to a gene; V was cut back by 4 bases and J by 5 bases. Looked up from germline, CDR1 is SGHVS and CDR2 is FQNEAQ. The CDR3 runs 14 residues. The CDR3 spells CASSSPRQGETQYF. The DNA of the CDR3 is TGTGCCAGCAGCTCACCGCGACAGGGCGAGACCCAGTACTTC.

The gene calls are TRBV19 and TRBJ2-5, with 12 bases fitting TRBD2. This CDR3 has 16 residues. Per the germline V gene, CDR1 is LNHDA and CDR2 is SQIVND (reference sequence). J gave up 1 base and V 3 bases, and 3 bases lay outside the gene matches. The CDR3 region has the DNA TGTGCCAGTAGTATTACTAGCGGGGGGCTCCAAGAGACCCAGTACTTC. It yields the protein CASSITSGGLQETQYF.

This clonotype occurred many times. The gene calls are TRBV10-3 and TRBJ2-7; 10 bases fit TRBD2. There are 16 residues in the CDR3. V gave up 10 bases and J gave up 3 bases; unmatched junction bases: 15. Looked up from germline, CDR1 is ENHRY and CDR2 is SYGVKD. In nucleotides, the CDR3 is TGTGCCACCCAATCTAGCGGGAGCCAGGTCGGCTACGAGCAGTACTTC. Protein sequence: CATQSSGSQVGYEQYF.

This clonotype was observed at least ten times. The rearrangement joins TRBV5-1 to TRBJ1-1, with 8 bases matching TRBD1. With 1 base clipped from V and 4 bases from J, the junction kept 6 bases outside the gene matches. Germline lookup yields CDR1 SGHRS and CDR2 YFSETQ. The CDR3 extends over 15 amino acids. As DNA, the CDR3 is TGCGCCAGCAGCTTGCTCCGACAGGGGAGCACTGAAGCTTTCTTT. As protein: CASSLLRQGSTEAFF.

The chain links TRBV12-3 or TRBV12-4 to TRBJ1-6; no firm D call. V was shortened by 2 bases and J by 9 bases, with 11 bases between the two germline ends. The CDR3 loop spans 14 amino acids. The CDR3 loop is CASSLPRGGSPLHF. The CDR3 coding sequence is TGTGCCAGCAGTTTACCCCGGGGAGGTTCACCCCTCCACTTT.

The chain is built from TRBV5-1 and TRBJ2-2; D gene unclear. In germline, CDR1 is SGHRS, CDR2 YFSETQ. V shed 4 bases and J shed 1 base, with 11 bases lying between them. CDR3 size: 15 residues. In DNA, the CDR3 is TGCGCCAGCAGCGGTACGGTTCTGAACACCGGGGAGCTGTTTTTT. Protein product: CASSGTVLNTGELFF. The full variable domain, its missing parts supplied by reference TRBV5-1 and TRBJ2-2, is KAGVTQTPRYLIKTRGQQVTLSCSPISGHRSVSWYQQTPGQGLQFLFEYFSETQRNKGNFPGRFSGRQFSNSRSEMNVSTLELGDSALYLCASSGTVLNTGELFFGEGSRLTVL.

This sequence joins TRBV6-1 and TRBJ2-2; D could derive from TRBD1 or TRBD2 (5 bases each). The CDR3 extends over 18 amino acids. The germline V and J ends were trimmed by 6 bases and 4 bases, with 24 bases remaining between them. Germline V gene data show CDR1 as MNHNS and CDR2 as SASEGT. The CDR3 spells CASRPGASLKGSTGELFF. For the CDR3, the DNA is TGTGCCAGCAGACCCGGGGCCAGTCTGAAGGGGTCCACCGGGGAGCTGTTTTTT.

This clonotype has a count of ten or more. The chain has TRBV20-1 and TRBJ2-1; 11 positions match TRBD2. V trimming: 3 bases; J trimming: 5 bases; junction bases outside the gene matches: 9. The CDR3 is 16 amino acids. Germline lookup yields CDR1 DFQATT and CDR2 SNEGSKA (reference sequence). Here the CDR3 DNA reads TGCAGTGCTAGCCGAGCTAGCGGGAGGTTAAACAATGAGCAGTTCTTC. Amino acid sequence: CSASRASGRLNNEQFF.

The chain couples TRBV5-1 to TRBJ2-7, with 9 bases fitting TRBD1. This CDR3 region has 13 residues. Germline V gives CDR1 SGHRS, CDR2 YFSETQ. V lost 7 bases, J lost 7 bases, and 9 bases stayed unmatched. The CDR3 coding sequence is TGCGCCAGCTGGGGACAGGGACCTTGGGAGCAGTACTTC. As protein: CASWGQGPWEQYF.

This clonotype was picked up a small number of times. CDR3 nucleotides: TGTGCCAGCAACTACGGACACCGCCGCGTCCAAGAGACCCAGTACTTC. Translation gives CASNYGHRRVQETQYF. The chain employs TRBV14 and TRBJ2-5; possibly TRBD1 for D (5 bases). CDR1 is SGHDN, CDR2 FVKESK, per germline. This CDR3 region has 16 residues. V dropped 7 bases and J dropped 1 base, with 19 bases sitting between them.

Concerning this clonotype: One end of the junction fails to match germline, which may point to a read error. The chain combines TRBV7-2 with TRBJ2-1; no clear D. The CDR3 loop spans 14 amino acids. The germline V gene has CDR1 SGHTA and CDR2 FQGNSA. The CDR3 DNA reads TGTGCCAGCACCTTAACCCTCAGTCTACAACAGCAGTTCTTC. Translated, it gives CASTLTLSLQQQFF.

The gene calls are TRBV7-9 and TRBJ2-2; no definite D call. Trimming removed 1 base at V and 0 bases at J, with 9 bases between. The CDR3 is 16 residues long. Germline V CDR1 and CDR2: SEHNR, FQNEAQ (reference sequence). In DNA, the CDR3 is TGTGCCAGCAGCTTAGGGAGCAGATCGAACACCGGGGAGCTGTTTTTT. This codes for CASSLGSRSNTGELFF.

This chain links TRBV20-1 with TRBJ2-3; D is uncertain. The CDR3 length is 13 residues. From germline, CDR1 is DFQATT and CDR2 SNEGSKA (reference sequence). The V gene lost 2 bases and the J gene lost 8 bases, with 14 bases spanning the gap. The CDR3 reads CSARSTEVVTQYF. The CDR3 DNA follows: TGCAGTGCTAGATCCACAGAGGTTGTTACGCAGTATTTT.

This clonotype was observed a few times. The chain combines TRBV7-6 with TRBJ1-4; TRBD1 matches 8 bases. This CDR3 has 15 residues. Germline V gene data show CDR1 as SGHVS and CDR2 as FNYEAQ. The V and J ends lost 6 bases and 10 bases, in that order; junction bases with no gene match: 13. CDR3 nucleotide sequence: TGTGCCAGCAGTAATGGACAGGGCCGGGCGGGAAAACTGTTTTTT. Translation gives CASSNGQGRAGKLFF.

This clonotype has just a few counts. V is TRBV27 and J is TRBJ1-5; TRBD1 might be the D (5 bases). Per germline, CDR1 MNHEY and CDR2 SMNVEV (reference sequence). V was trimmed by 3 bases and J by 9 bases, leaving 18 bases between them. CDR3 length: 15 amino acids. In DNA form, the CDR3 reads TGTGCCAGCAGTTTGCAGGGAGTAGCTGTTGGGCCCCAGCATTTT. The encoded protein is CASSLQGVAVGPQHF.

This clonotype came up a few times. The rearrangement links TRBV29-1 to TRBJ2-5; 10 bases map to TRBD1. The CDR3 loop spans 12 amino acids. Germline values: CDR1 SQVTM, CDR2 ANQGSEA. After removal of 7 bases from V and 5 bases from J, the junction contained 4 bases not matched to a gene. The CDR3 DNA reads TGCAGCGGACAGGGGGCGCAGGAGACCCAGTACTTC. This sequence encodes CSGQGAQETQYF. The whole variable domain, filled in from reference TRBV29-1 and TRBJ2-5, reads SAVISQKPSRDICQRGTSLTIQCQVDSQVTMMFWYRQQPGQSLTLIATANQGSEATYESGFVIDKFPISRPNLTFSTLTVSNMSPEDSSIYLCSGQGAQETQYFGPGTRLLVL.

Of note for this clonotype: A much larger clone differs from this one at a single base, so this may be a read error. CDR3 bases: TGCTGCGTTTTTGGCAAACCAGGGATTCACTACGAGCAGTACTTC. It is translated as CCVFGKPGIHYEQYF. The chain combines TRBV29-1 with TRBJ2-7; tentative D call: TRBD1 (5 bases). CDR1 is SQVTM and CDR2 is ANQGSEA in the germline V gene. The CDR3 runs to 15 residues.

This chain links TRBV12-3 or TRBV12-4 with TRBJ1-4, with D uncertain. The V end was cut by 6 bases, the J end by 5 bases, with 10 bases between. The CDR3 runs 13 residues. The CDR3 loop is CASRNRRNEKLFF. The DNA of the CDR3 is TGTGCCAGCAGGAACCGACGGAATGAAAAACTGTTTTTT.

This clonotype was seen a few times. This sequence joins TRBV6-1 and TRBJ2-7, with 8 bases lining up with TRBD1. The CDR3 has 17 amino acids. V lost 6 bases to trimming and J lost 1 base; unmatched junction nucleotides: 14. The germline V gene encodes CDR1 MNHNS and CDR2 SASEGT. The CDR3 DNA reads as TGTGCCAGCAGCCGGAATGAGGGACAGGTGATTTCCTACGAGCAGTACTTC. As protein: CASSRNEGQVISYEQYF.

The V gene is TRBV6-2 or TRBV6-3, the J gene TRBJ2-2; D ambiguous. The CDR3 is 16 residues long. The V gene lost 6 bases and the J gene lost 4 bases, with 18 bases spanning the gap. Germline loops: CDR1 MNHEY, CDR2 SVGEGT. The chain's CDR3 is CASSLMGHGSTGELFF. The CDR3, as DNA: TGTGCCAGCAGCTTAATGGGTCACGGGTCCACCGGGGAGCTGTTTTTT.

There are a few counts of this clonotype. J is TRBJ2-5 and V is TRBV5-1; D ambiguous. The ends were cut back, 4 bases at V and 5 bases at J, with 12 bases in the middle. Looked up from germline, CDR1 is SGHRS and CDR2 is YFSETQ. The CDR3 extends over 13 amino acids. The CDR3 reads CASSHPDRETQYF. CDR3 bases: TGCGCCAGCAGCCATCCCGATCGGGAGACCCAGTACTTC.

This clonotype was seen repeatedly, ten times or more. The rearrangement joins TRBV10-3 to TRBJ2-1; D call uncertain. This CDR3 has 11 amino acids. V lost 2 bases to trimming and J lost 7 bases, with 3 bases between them. CDR1 ENHRY and CDR2 SYGVKD come from the germline V gene. CDR3 bases: TGTGCCATCAGTGAGGGAAATGAGCAGTTCTTC. It codes for CAISEGNEQFF.

CDR3 DNA sequence: TGTGCCAGCAGTCGAACCGGGACAGTCTACGAGCAGTACTTC. Translating it yields CASSRTGTVYEQYF. The rearrangement links TRBV6-1 to TRBJ2-7; 7 bases match TRBD1. The CDR3 has 14 amino acids. Germline V CDR1 and CDR2: MNHNS, SASEGT. With V trimmed by 5 bases and J by 3 bases, 7 bases remained unmatched.

V and J are TRBV5-1 and TRBJ2-1; 11 bases match TRBD1. The V segment lost 4 bases and the J segment 9 bases; nucleotides outside the gene matches: 12. Germline lookup yields CDR1 SGHRS and CDR2 YFSETQ. The CDR3 is made up of 16 amino acids. The CDR3 DNA reads TGCGCCAGCAGCCAACCTAGGACAGGGGGCCGGGGTGAGCAGTTCTTC. Translation: CASSQPRTGGRGEQFF.

This clonotype was seen repeatedly, ten times or more. The rearrangement uses TRBV27 and TRBJ2-1; TRBD2 matches at 10 bases. CDR1 and CDR2 from the germline V gene are MNHEY and SMNVEV (reference sequence). The CDR3 has 14 amino acids. V was clipped by 6 bases and J by 4 bases; unmatched bases: 3. The CDR3, as DNA: TGTGCCAGCAGAACTAGCGGGACGTACAATGAGCAGTTCTTC. Translation gives CASRTSGTYNEQFF.

The J gene is TRBJ1-4, the V gene TRBV7-2; D ambiguous. Trimming stripped 3 bases from V and 7 bases from J, with 12 bases between. This CDR3 contains 14 residues. CDR1 SGHTA and CDR2 FQGNSA come from the germline V gene. The CDR3 sequence: CASSFTASGEKLFF. CDR3 nucleotide sequence: TGTGCCAGCAGCTTTACAGCCAGTGGTGAAAAACTGTTTTTT.

CDR3 DNA: TGTGCCAGCAGCCAAGCTAGCGGGCCAGGGGGCGAGCAGTACTTC. Residues: CASSQASGPGGEQYF. V gene TRBV3-1 combines with J gene TRBJ2-7, with a weak D call TRBD2 (8 bases). The CDR3 runs 15 residues. Trimming removed 1 base at V and 6 bases at J, with 16 bases between. Germline CDR1 reads LGHDT; CDR2 reads YNNKEL (reference sequence).

This clonotype turned up a few times. CDR3 nucleotide sequence: TGTGCCAGCAGCTTAGATGTGAGCACAGATACGCAGTATTTT. The encoded protein is CASSLDVSTDTQYF. V is TRBV7-2 and J is TRBJ2-3; D gene uncertain. V gave up 1 base and J gave up 0 bases, with 5 bases separating them. The CDR3 totals 14 residues. Germline CDR1 SGHTA, CDR2 FQGNSA. Looking up the rest from reference TRBV7-2 and TRBJ2-3 gives the full variable domain: GAGVSQSPSNKVTEKGKDVELRCDPISGHTALYWYRQSLGQGLEFLIYFQGNSAPDKSGLPSDRFSAERTGGSVSTLTIQRTQQEDSAVYLCASSLDVSTDTQYFGPGTRLTVL.

CDR3 sequence (DNA): TGTGCCAGCAGCCCTGTGAGCGGGGGAAAAGAGACCCAGTACTTC. Residues: CASSPVSGGKETQYF. V and J are TRBV7-2 and TRBJ2-5; 8 nucleotides match TRBD2. The CDR3 sequence is 15 residues long. Germline trimming cut 5 bases from V and 3 bases from J; bases unmatched to any gene: 8. Germline-derived CDR1 and CDR2 are SGHTA and FQGNSA.

This clonotype was detected only a few times. V is TRBV20-1 and J is TRBJ2-2, with no clear D. CDR3 size: 15 residues. V dropped 1 base and J dropped 5 bases, with 14 bases sitting between them. CDR1 and CDR2 (germline): DFQATT, SNEGSKA (reference sequence). The CDR3 is CSARGLDYSTGELFF. The CDR3, as DNA: TGCAGTGCTAGAGGCCTAGATTATTCAACCGGGGAGCTGTTTTTT.